Reported below is one TCR beta chain. Its antigen is still unknown. The same CDR3 also results from other DNA sequences found in this sample. This specimen comes from a study of shared clonotypes between healthy human individuals. The overall study: Plates per donor: three CD4 naive, three CD4 memory, two CD8 naive, one CD8 memory.

Per the germline V gene, CDR1 is SGHRS and CDR2 is YFSETQ. V lost 2 bases and J lost 5, with 8 bases in between. The CDR3 has 14 amino acids. The run depth of the assay was deep. Genomic DNA belonging to each subset was distributed in equal measure over several immunoSEQ plates. The assay was immunoSEQ multiplex PCR, and TCRdb's table has in-frame clones only and misses some. Of a few million clones listed, approximately 94% were seen once; the top ten hold less than 0.15%. Points from the study as a whole: All-four-donor shared clonotypes had higher generation probabilities than non-shared clonotypes did.

Sequencing input: naive CD4+ T cells sorted from blood. Subset denoted: CD45RA+ positively selected. This TCR was sampled from a man younger than 35 in good health. V is TRBV5-1 and J is TRBJ1-6; maybe TRBD1 (6 bases). CDR3 region: CASSFSGDNSPLHF. Written as DNA, the CDR3 is TGCGCCAGCAGCTTTTCAGGGGATAATTCACCCCTCCACTTT.